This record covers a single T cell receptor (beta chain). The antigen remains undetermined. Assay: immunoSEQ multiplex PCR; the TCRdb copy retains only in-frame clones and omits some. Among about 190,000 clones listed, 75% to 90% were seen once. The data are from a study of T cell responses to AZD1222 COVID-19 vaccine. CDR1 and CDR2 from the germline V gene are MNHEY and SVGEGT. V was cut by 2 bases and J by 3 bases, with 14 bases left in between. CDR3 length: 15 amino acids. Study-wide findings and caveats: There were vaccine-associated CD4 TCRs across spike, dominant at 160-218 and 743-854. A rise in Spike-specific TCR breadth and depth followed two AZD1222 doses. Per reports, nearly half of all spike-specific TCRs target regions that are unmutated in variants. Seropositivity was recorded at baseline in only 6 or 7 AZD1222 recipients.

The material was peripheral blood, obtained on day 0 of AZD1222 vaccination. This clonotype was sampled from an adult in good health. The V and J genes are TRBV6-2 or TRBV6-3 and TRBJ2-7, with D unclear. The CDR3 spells CASSYGPGSDYEQYF. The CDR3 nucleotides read TGTGCCAGCAGTTACGGCCCGGGCTCGGACTACGAGCAGTACTTC.